Listed below are T cell receptor beta chains from one sample, sequenced in a study of PD-L1 blockade in urothelial cancer. Here immunoSEQ multiplex PCR was the method, and the copy in TCRdb shows in-frame clones only, minus some. The top ten clones hold 2.5% to 3% of a sample with roughly 42,000 clones, about 80% of them seen once. The sequencing used PBMCs, collected around atezolizumab (anti-PD-L1) treatment. The receptors were gathered from a man in his 70s with urothelial cancer. Each CDR3 is given with its conserved first and last residue. The D gene is left open where the match is weak. The size entry is marked missing in some rows and otherwise reads once, few, many or a size class.

NA	NA	TRBV7-8	TRBJ2-5	CASSPRAEAETQYF	TGTGCCAGCAGCCCCAGAGCGGAGGCAGAGACCCAGTACTTC
NA	NA	TRBV12-5	TRBJ1-1	CASGLVLGRNTEAFF	TGTGCTAGTGGTTTGGTACTCGGTCGAAACACTGAAGCTTTCTTT
NA	NA	TRBV19	TRBJ2-7	CASMKGDSYEQYF	TGTGCCAGCATGAAAGGGGACTCCTACGAGCAGTACTTC
once	NA	TRBV4-3	TRBJ1-2	CASSHLQGSGYGYTF	TGCGCCAGCAGCCATTTACAGGGTTCTGGCTATGGCTACACCTTC
NA	NA	TRBV5-5	TRBJ1-2	CASSLAVDTIYGYTF	TGTGCCAGCAGCTTGGCAGTGGACACCATCTATGGCTACACCTTC
few	TRBD2	TRBV18	TRBJ2-1	CASSPGGNNEQFF	TGTGCCAGCTCACCGGGAGGGAACAATGAGCAGTTCTTC
NA	NA	TRBV29-1	TRBJ2-1	CSVDREVYNEQFF	TGCAGCGTTGACAGGGAGGTCTACAATGAGCAGTTCTTC
NA	NA	TRBV13	TRBJ1-1	CASSLEGRRVF	TGTGCCAGCAGCTTAGAAGGGAGACGGGTCTTT
NA	TRBD2	TRBV5-6	TRBJ2-7	CASNPGGLAREQYF	TGTGCCAGCAACCCTGGGGGACTAGCAAGAGAGCAGTACTTC
NA	TRBD1	TRBV6-6	TRBJ2-7	CASSLIGTGTYEQYF	TGTGCCAGCAGCTTAATAGGGACAGGGACCTACGAGCAGTACTTC
NA	NA	TRBV6-1	TRBJ2-1	CASSRVQAAEQFF	TGTGCCAGCAGTCGGGTCCAAGCGGCTGAGCAGTTCTTC
NA	TRBD1	TRBV6-4	TRBJ1-3	CASSGTGALGNTIYF	TGTGCCAGCAGTGGTACAGGGGCTTTGGGAAACACCATATATTTT
NA	NA	TRBV5-4	TRBJ2-7	CASSFGTGAYEQYF	TGTGCCAGCAGCTTCGGAACAGGAGCCTACGAGCAGTACTTC
NA	NA	TRBV6-5	TRBJ2-1	CASSYAGGTSYNEQFF	TGTGCCAGCAGTTACGCAGGGGGGACTTCCTACAATGAGCAGTTCTTC
NA	NA	TRBV5-8	TRBJ1-2	CASASGSNYGYTF	TGTGCCAGCGCTTCCGGTTCTAACTATGGCTACACCTTC
NA	TRBD1	TRBV5-5	TRBJ1-2	CASSFRSGQVYYGYTF	TGTGCCAGCAGCTTCCGCAGCGGACAGGTTTACTATGGCTACACCTTC
NA	NA	TRBV28	TRBJ2-3	CASSLGLKRLTSTDTQYF	TGTGCCAGCAGTTTAGGCCTGAAGCGGCTTACTAGCACAGATACGCAGTATTTT
NA	TRBD2	TRBV14	TRBJ2-2	CASSQAGGLPSTGELFF	TGTGCCAGCAGCCAAGCCGGGGGACTACCTTCCACCGGGGAGCTGTTTTTT
NA	TRBD1	TRBV2	TRBJ1-2	CASSQGQGQGYTF	TGTGCCAGCAGTCAGGGACAGGGGCAAGGCTACACCTTC
NA	NA	TRBV6-6	TRBJ2-7	CASSYSPIAYEQYF	TGTGCCAGCAGTTACTCGCCTATCGCCTACGAGCAGTACTTC
NA	NA	TRBV9	TRBJ2-2	CASSVGWGDTGELFF	TGTGCCAGCAGCGTAGGGTGGGGGGACACCGGGGAGCTGTTTTTT
NA	NA	TRBV14	TRBJ2-3	CASSLSGYTDTQYF	TGTGCCAGCAGCCTCAGCGGTTACACAGATACGCAGTATTTT
NA	NA	TRBV28	TRBJ1-2	CASSSGRVSYTF	TGTGCCAGCTCCTCCGGGCGGGTGAGCTACACCTTC
NA	NA	TRBV27	TRBJ2-3	CASSPHMAPYTDTQYF	TGTGCCAGCAGCCCCCATATGGCCCCTTACACAGATACGCAGTATTTT
NA	TRBD1	TRBV19	TRBJ1-2	CASSNSVRQGATGYTF	TGTGCCAGTAGTAATTCGGTTCGTCAGGGGGCGACCGGCTACACCTTC
NA	TRBD1	TRBV18	TRBJ1-3	CASSPRDSSGNTIYF	TGTGCCAGCTCCCCAAGGGACAGCTCTGGAAACACCATATATTTT
medium-sized	NA	TRBV19	TRBJ1-2	CASSIPQGKGYTF	TGTGCCAGTAGTATACCCCAGGGAAAGGGCTACACCTTC
NA	NA	TRBV19	TRBJ1-3	CASSALSSGNTIYF	TGTGCCAGTAGTGCGCTTTCCTCTGGAAACACCATATATTTT
once	NA	TRBV28	TRBJ2-6	CASSVAGAPGANVLTF	TGTGCCAGCAGCGTCGCCGGAGCCCCCGGGGCCAACGTCCTGACTTTC
NA	TRBD1	TRBV7-3	TRBJ1-3	CASSSTGGSSGNTIYF	TGTGCCAGCAGCTCGACAGGGGGTAGCTCTGGAAACACCATATATTTT
NA	TRBD1	TRBV28	TRBJ2-5	CASSLGQGYAETQYF	TGTGCCAGCAGTTTGGGACAGGGGTACGCAGAGACCCAGTACTTC
NA	NA	TRBV7-2	TRBJ1-2	CASSSRSQGGYTF	TGTGCCAGCAGCTCTAGGTCTCAGGGAGGCTACACCTTC
NA	TRBD1	TRBV4-3	TRBJ2-6	CASSTGTGSSGANVLTF	TGCGCCAGCAGTACCGGGACAGGCAGCTCTGGGGCCAACGTCCTGACTTTC
NA	NA	TRBV2	TRBJ2-2	CASTGEGAGELFF	TGTGCCAGCACAGGGGAGGGGGCCGGGGAGCTGTTTTTT
NA	NA	TRBV2	TRBJ2-1	CANQGAGRYNEQFF	TGTGCCAATCAAGGGGCAGGGAGGTACAATGAGCAGTTCTTC
NA	TRBD2	TRBV7-9	TRBJ2-1	CASSLDERDPYNEQFF	TGTGCCAGCAGCTTAGATGAGCGGGACCCTTACAATGAGCAGTTCTTC
few	NA	TRBV2	TRBJ2-2	CASSEVTPRGGELFF	TGTGCCAGCAGTGAGGTGACACCTCGTGGCGGGGAGCTGTTTTTT
NA	TRBD2	TRBV7-2	TRBJ2-7	CASSSRTSGSHEQYF	TGTGCCAGCAGCTCCCGGACTAGCGGGAGCCACGAGCAGTACTTC
NA	TRBD1	TRBV4-1	TRBJ2-1	CASSQDSIQGPSYRMNEQFF	TGCGCCAGCAGCCAAGATAGTATACAGGGGCCGTCTTATAGAATGAATGAGCAGTTCTTC
NA	TRBD2	TRBV7-2	TRBJ2-2	CASSPGTRGNTGELFF	TGTGCCAGCAGCCCCGGGACTAGAGGCAACACCGGGGAGCTGTTTTTT
NA	NA	TRBV29-1	TRBJ1-2	CSVEGHSGGYGYTF	TGCAGCGTTGAGGGGCACTCGGGGGGATATGGCTACACCTTC
NA	TRBD1	TRBV5-8	TRBJ1-5	CASSLYGQGNQPQHF	TGTGCCAGCAGCTTGTATGGACAGGGGAATCAGCCCCAGCATTTT
NA	TRBD2	TRBV12-5	TRBJ2-1	CASGPSPGRKNNEQFF	TGTGCTAGTGGTCCCAGTCCCGGGAGGAAAAACAATGAGCAGTTCTTC
NA	NA	TRBV7-6	TRBJ1-1	CASSLSQNTEAFF	TGTGCCAGCAGCTTGAGCCAGAACACTGAAGCTTTCTTT
NA	NA	TRBV5-1	TRBJ1-2	CASTPRGGFDYGYTF	TGCGCCAGCACCCCTAGGGGGGGTTTCGACTATGGCTACACCTTC
NA	NA	TRBV5-1	TRBJ2-7	CASSLRVDSPSEQYF	TGCGCCAGCAGCTTGAGAGTGGATTCTCCTAGCGAGCAGTACTTC
NA	NA	TRBV5-1	TRBJ2-2	CASRQSGLNTGELFF	TGCGCCAGCAGACAATCGGGGTTGAACACCGGGGAGCTGTTTTTT
NA	NA	TRBV6-5	TRBJ2-2	CASGGSISTGELFF	TGTGCCAGTGGGGGGAGTATAAGCACCGGGGAGCTGTTTTTT
NA	TRBD1	TRBV5-4	TRBJ2-3	CASSTRQGATDTQYF	TGTGCCAGCAGCACTCGACAGGGGGCAACAGATACGCAGTATTTT
NA	NA	TRBV27	TRBJ1-1	CASSFGQGSAETFF	NA
NA	TRBD2	TRBV13	TRBJ2-7	CASSLAAGTRGYEQYF	TGTGCCAGCAGCTTAGCGGCGGGGACTAGAGGCTACGAGCAGTACTTC
NA	TRBD1	TRBV19	TRBJ1-1	CASSDRVGTEAFF	TGTGCCAGTAGCGACAGGGTGGGAACTGAAGCTTTCTTT
NA	TRBD2	TRBV5-6	TRBJ2-1	CASSPAGGYEQFF	TGTGCCAGCAGTCCGGCGGGGGGGTATGAGCAGTTCTTC
NA	NA	TRBV4-3	TRBJ1-5	CASSQDYRSDGQPQHF	TGCGCCAGCAGCCAAGATTACAGGTCAGACGGACAGCCCCAGCATTTT
once	TRBD1	TRBV7-6	TRBJ2-1	CASSLGGTGDFNEQFF	TGTGCCAGCAGCTTAGGTGGGACAGGGGATTTCAATGAGCAGTTCTTC
NA	TRBD2	TRBV9	TRBJ2-5	CASSVGGTRKETQYF	TGTGCCAGCAGCGTAGGGGGGACTAGAAAAGAGACCCAGTACTTC